Listed below are T cell receptor beta chains from one sample, sequenced in a study of blood T cell repertoires in COVID-19. Clones were read by immunoSEQ multiplex PCR, and TCRdb kept only the in-frame ones, dropping some. The top ten clones hold roughly 5.5% of a sample with 130,000 to 150,000 clones, 80% to 85% of them seen once. Sequencing input: PBMCs or T cells enriched from blood (not recorded which). These receptors all come from a woman in her forties or fifties who had been exposed to COVID-19. Each CDR3 is given with its conserved first and last residue. The D gene is left open where the match is weak.

j_gene	d_gene	v_gene	CDR3nt	CDR3aa
TRBJ2-1	TRBD2	TRBV28	TGTGCCAGCAGTAAGCGGGGGGGGGACAATGAGCAGTTCTTC	CASSKRGGDNEQFF
TRBJ2-1	TRBD1	TRBV6-4	TGTGCCAGCAGCCCTGCACCGGGACAGAATAATGAGCAGTTCTTC	CASSPAPGQNNEQFF
TRBJ2-3	TRBD1	TRBV15	TGTGCCACCAGCAGAGATGTGAGGGGGCCGGGAGATACGCAGTATTTT	CATSRDVRGPGDTQYF
TRBJ1-2	TRBD1	TRBV30	TGTGCCTGGAGGGGGACAGCCTATGGCTACACCTTC	CAWRGTAYGYTF
TRBJ2-5	NA	TRBV24-1	TGTGCCACCAGTGACCATGACAGGGAGACCCAGTACTTC	CATSDHDRETQYF
TRBJ2-2	NA	TRBV29-1	TGCAGCGGTGGGGGTGGAGGGGCCTATGTCACCGGGGAGCTGTTTTTT	CSGGGGGAYVTGELFF
TRBJ1-1	NA	TRBV12-5	TGTGCTAGTGGTTTGACCCAGGGAGGAAACACTGAAGCTTTCTTT	CASGLTQGGNTEAFF
TRBJ2-4	TRBD2	TRBV6-2/TRBV6-3	TGTGCCAGCAGTTCCAGACTAGCGGGAGGGCCGTCCAAAAACATTCAGTACTTC	CASSSRLAGGPSKNIQYF
TRBJ1-5	NA	TRBV4-1	TGCGCCAGCAGCCAAGAGGCAGGGGGCAATCAGCCCCAGCATTTT	CASSQEAGGNQPQHF
TRBJ1-6	NA	TRBV7-9	TGTGCCAGCAGCTTAGACTTCAATCCCAAGGGAGGGAGTCATTCACCCCTCCACTTT	CASSLDFNPKGGSHSPLHF
TRBJ1-2	NA	TRBV12-3/TRBV12-4	TGTGCCAGCAGTTTAGCGGCCAGCTATGGCTACACCTTC	CASSLAASYGYTF
TRBJ2-5	NA	TRBV28	TGTGCCAGCAGCCCCGAGGGTTGGGAGACCCAGTACTTC	CASSPEGWETQYF